This passage covers 22 T cell receptor beta chains from one sample sequenced in a study of technical replicates of blood from several donors. Using immunoSEQ multiplex PCR, the repertoire was profiled, and TCRdb retains in-frame clones only, with some absent. The top ten hold under 0.45% of the sample, which has tens of thousands of clones, 91% seen once. The sample was T cells isolated from PBMCs. The receptors here all came from a human donor in good health. Some clones in this sample may be carry-over from other donors' samples.

V and J are TRBV6-5 and TRBJ1-1, with D possibly TRBD1 on 5 matching bases. Germline V gene data show CDR1 as MNHEY and CDR2 as SVGAGI. CDR3 size: 13 residues. The ends were cut back, 2 bases at V and 3 bases at J, with 7 bases in the middle. CDR3 sequence reads: CASSYTGDTEAFF. The CDR3 DNA follows: TGTGCCAGCAGTTACACGGGGGACACTGAAGCTTTCTTT.

The CDR3, as DNA: TGTGCCAGCAGCCCCGGGGAGGTCGAAAAACGGTTCTTC. This translates into CASSPGEVEKRFF. J is TRBJ2-1 and V is TRBV6-5, with D possibly being TRBD2 (6 bases). The CDR3 spans 13 residues. Germline lookup yields CDR1 MNHEY and CDR2 SVGAGI. V was pared by 6 bases and J by 15 bases, with 21 bases between.

V and J are TRBV6-1 and TRBJ1-2, with 7 nucleotides matching TRBD1. The CDR3 loop spans 15 amino acids. The germline CDR1 and CDR2 sequences are MNHNS and SASEGT. V trimming: 2 bases; J trimming: 3 bases; junction bases outside the gene matches: 6. The CDR3 reads CASSERGQWYYGYTF. The CDR3, as DNA: TGTGCCAGCAGTGAAAGGGGACAGTGGTACTATGGCTACACCTTC.

This sequence joins TRBV10-3 and TRBJ2-7; the match to TRBD1 covers 10 bases. V dropped 6 bases and J dropped 5; count of bases not matched to a gene: 7. The CDR3 covers 14 residues. The germline gives CDR1 ENHRY, CDR2 SYGVKD. The CDR3 DNA reads as TGTGCCATCAGCGAGGACAGGGGGTCTCACGAGCAGTACTTC. It translates to CAISEDRGSHEQYF.

The rearrangement joins TRBV27 to TRBJ2-7; TRBD2 aligns across 14 bases. With 5 bases clipped from V and 5 bases from J, the junction kept 5 bases outside the gene matches. Germline V gene lookup returns CDR1 MNHEY and CDR2 SMNVEV (reference sequence). This CDR3 has 15 amino acids. DNA of the CDR3: TGTGCCAGCAGTCTGGGACTAGCGGGAGTCAACGAGCAGTACTTC. Translating gives CASSLGLAGVNEQYF.

The chain joins TRBV2 to TRBJ1-1, with TRBD1 matching 9 bases. The CDR3 totals 15 residues. V shed 0 bases and J 4 bases; nucleotides not matched to a gene: 3. From germline, CDR1 is SNHLY and CDR2 FYNNEI. The CDR3 DNA reads as TGTGCCAGCAGTGAAGCTACAGGGGGCGGCACTGAAGCTTTCTTT. Its translation is CASSEATGGGTEAFF.

The J gene is TRBJ2-3, the V gene TRBV15, with D unresolved. Germline values: CDR1 LNHNV, CDR2 YYDKDF (reference sequence). CDR3 length: 15 residues. V dropped 0 bases and J dropped 4 bases, with 11 bases sitting between them. CDR3 region: CATSRDLGRPDTQYF. In DNA form, the CDR3 reads TGTGCCACCAGCAGAGATCTCGGCAGGCCAGATACGCAGTATTTT.

About this clone: A junction end diverges from the germline sequence, so it may reflect a read error. This chain links TRBV11-3 with TRBJ2-1, with a tentative D call TRBD1 (6 bases). This CDR3 spans 15 amino acids. Germline CDR1 is SGHNT and CDR2 is YENEEA. The CDR3 protein is CASSQFDRTYNEQFF. Written as DNA, the CDR3 is TGTGCCAGCAGCCAGTTTGACAGGACCTATAATGAGCAGTTCTTC.

The chain recombines TRBV5-1 with TRBJ1-1; D remains ambiguous. V lost 3 bases, J lost 3 bases, and 12 bases lay in between. Germline V gives CDR1 SGHRS, CDR2 YFSETQ. The CDR3 has 14 amino acids. The CDR3 loop reads CASSWSNSDTEAFF. The CDR3 region has the DNA TGCGCCAGCAGCTGGTCAAATTCGGACACTGAAGCTTTCTTT.

This chain joins TRBV9 and TRBJ2-7, with 8 bases lining up with TRBD1. Germline lookup yields CDR1 SGDLS and CDR2 YYNGEE. The ends lost 3 bases at V and 5 bases at J; junction bases unmatched: 13. The CDR3 runs to 16 residues. The CDR3 spells CASSATLDREWDEQYF. For the CDR3, the DNA is TGTGCCAGCAGCGCGACCCTGGACAGGGAATGGGACGAGCAGTACTTC.

The genes are TRBV6-1 and TRBJ2-1, with TRBD1 as a possible D gene (5 bases). The CDR3 is made up of 16 amino acids. Trimming left V 3 bases short and J 0 bases short, with 12 bases between. From germline, CDR1 is MNHNS and CDR2 SASEGT. The CDR3 spells CASSEVGQGSYNEQFF. The CDR3 region has the DNA TGTGCCAGCAGTGAGGTGGGGCAAGGCTCCTACAATGAGCAGTTCTTC.

The chain has TRBV20-1 and TRBJ2-1; the D gene is possibly TRBD2 (6 bases). From germline, CDR1 is DFQATT and CDR2 SNEGSKA (reference sequence). The CDR3 extends over 11 amino acids. V shed 6 bases and J shed 10 bases, with 13 bases lying between them. The DNA for the CDR3 is TGCAGTGCCGGAGGGCCTCGGGAGCAGTTCTTC. This translates into CSAGGPREQFF.

This chain uses TRBV14 with TRBJ1-3; 8 bases are a match to TRBD1. The CDR3 totals 21 residues. V gave up 4 bases and J gave up 3 bases; unmatched junction bases: 23. Germline V gene data show CDR1 as SGHDN and CDR2 as FVKESK. The CDR3 protein is CASSLSPGRRQGTTIGNTIYF. The CDR3 nucleotides read TGTGCCAGCAGCCTATCCCCGGGGCGAAGACAGGGGACTACAATTGGAAACACCATATATTTT.

This rearrangement joins TRBV4-1 to TRBJ1-2, with D possibly matching TRBD1 (6 bases). The V end lost 7 bases, the J end lost 3 bases, and 12 bases lay between the germline ends. From germline, CDR1 is MGHRA and CDR2 YSYEKL. The CDR3 has 13 amino acids. The CDR3 sequence: CASKGVRDYGYTF. In nucleotides, the CDR3 is TGCGCCAGCAAGGGGGTGAGGGACTATGGCTACACCTTC.

V is TRBV5-4 and J is TRBJ2-1; D is perhaps TRBD2 (5 bases). The CDR3 is 13 residues long. Per germline, CDR1 SGHNT and CDR2 YYREEE (reference sequence). Deletions cut 0 bases from V and 9 bases from J, with 10 bases between. The DNA for the CDR3 is TGTGCCAGCAGCTTGGTAGAGGGCACTGAGCAGTTCTTC. Translating it yields CASSLVEGTEQFF.

V and J are TRBV30 and TRBJ1-1; D uncertain. Germline V CDR1 and CDR2: GTSNPN, SVGIG (reference sequence). Trimming took off 3 bases at V and 0 bases at J, with 8 bases between the two ends. The CDR3 sequence is 13 residues long. The CDR3 nucleotides read TGTGCCTGGAGCAGGAAAGTGAACACTGAAGCTTTCTTT. Its protein is CAWSRKVNTEAFF. Together with reference TRBV30 and TRBJ1-1, the CDR3 gives the full variable domain: SQTIHQWPATLVQPVGSPLSLECTVEGTSNPNLYWYRQAAGRGLQLLFYSVGIGQISSEVPQNLSASRPQDRQFILSSKKLLLSDSGFYLCAWSRKVNTEAFFGQGTRLTVV.

The CDR3 reads CASSYQTPGAGQPQHF. The CDR3 DNA reads TGTGCCAGCAGTTACCAGACCCCAGGGGCTGGCCAGCCCCAGCATTTT. This chain uses TRBV6-5 with TRBJ1-5, with D perhaps TRBD1 (6 bases). The germline V gene has CDR1 MNHEY and CDR2 SVGAGI. This CDR3 is 16 amino acids long. Trimming removed 2 bases from V and 7 bases from J, with 18 bases in between.

The rearrangement uses TRBV30 and TRBJ1-1; no reliable D call. This CDR3 region has 16 residues. Trimming cost V 0 bases and J 4 bases, with 18 bases left between them. CDR1 is GTSNPN and CDR2 is SVGIG in the germline V gene (reference sequence). The CDR3 loop is CAWSVRVEIRLTEAFF. The CDR3, as DNA: TGTGCCTGGAGTGTACGGGTTGAGATTCGGCTCACTGAAGCTTTCTTT.

CDR3 sequence: CASSVAGVNEQFF. The CDR3 DNA reads as TGTGCCAGTAGTGTAGCGGGAGTTAATGAGCAGTTCTTC. The chain is built from TRBV19 and TRBJ2-1, with 9 positions matching TRBD2. Germline V gene data show CDR1 as LNHDA and CDR2 as SQIVND (reference sequence). This CDR3 is built from 13 residues. The V gene end was trimmed by 5 bases and the J gene end by 7 bases; junction bases not matched to a gene: 3.

CDR3 amino acids: CASGKSGGRYEQYF. CDR3 sequence (DNA): TGTGCCAGCGGAAAAAGCGGGGGCCGTTACGAGCAGTACTTC. V usage is TRBV6-1 and J usage is TRBJ2-7; 8 bases align to TRBD2. CDR1 MNHNS and CDR2 SASEGT come from the germline V gene. V trimming: 8 bases; J trimming: 4 bases; junction bases outside the gene matches: 10. The CDR3 sequence is 14 residues long.

The V and J genes are TRBV19 and TRBJ2-1, with TRBD2 matching over 10 bases. This CDR3 contains 16 residues. Germline CDR1 LNHDA, CDR2 SQIVND (reference sequence). V trimming: 0 bases; J trimming: 8 bases; junction bases outside the gene matches: 7. For the CDR3, the DNA is TGTGCCAGTAGTATAGATCCACTAGCGGGGAGAGATGAGCAGTTCTTC. It translates to CASSIDPLAGRDEQFF.

The rearrangement joins TRBV6-1 to TRBJ1-5; the match to TRBD1 covers 10 bases. Trimming cost V 6 bases and J 8 bases; bases outside gene matches: 7. CDR1 and CDR2 from the germline V gene are MNHNS and SASEGT. CDR3 length: 14 residues. DNA for the CDR3: TGTGCCAGCAGACCGGGACAGGGGTGGGAGCCCCAGCATTTT. It yields the protein CASRPGQGWEPQHF.